This T cell receptor (beta chain) was recorded in a study of blood T cell repertoires in COVID-19 (dated by TCRdb to between 2020 and 2021). A note on the overall study: Collaborator samples came from the United States, Italy and Spain and covered acute and convalescent phases of COVID-19. The material from the prospective study consisted of cDNA or gDNA derived from T cells, B-cell-depleted T cells, or PBMCs. Where available, HLA class I and class II types were obtained from metadata supplied by the sample provider rather than from assay-based typing. Nearly every sample came with metadata listing a de-identified subject ID, COVID-19 status, age in years and sex. Samples came from the ongoing ImmuneRACE study (first 160 participants) plus 1,254 subjects from 6 global collaborators. The repertoires were made available in a free public database intended to serve as a resource for research on the immune response to SARS-CoV-2. The dataset comprised deeply sampled blood TCRbeta repertoires from subjects exposed to, actively infected with, or recovered from COVID-19.

The immunoSEQ Assay, a bias-controlled multiplex PCR, was used to amplify TCRbeta CDR3 regions from genomic DNA. As for how the authors treated the data: The number of nucleated cells in each sample was estimated by amplification of reference gene primers within the assay. To quantify the absolute abundance of each unique TCRbeta CDR3 rearrangement, sequence reads were collapsed and filtered. For each sample, productive Simpson clonality was calculated by taking the square root of Simpson's diversity index across productive rearrangements. TCRdb's version of the immuneACCESS table is confined to in-frame rearrangements and falls short of the full clone set. An unresolved V gene accounts for under half of the shortfall where checked; the remainder is of unknown origin. V, J and clone size were drawn from that table, and D and trimming were deduced from the DNA. The sample profile shows more than 65,000 clones; more than 75% of them were found once. Together, the top ten hold roughly a fifth of the sample.

Study-wide findings and limitations: The amount of clinical and demographic metadata varied by source and participant and was provided uncurated.

As concerns this clone: Its antigen is still unknown. One base away there is no much larger clone; base qualities are not given.

There are 14 amino acids in the CDR3, from cysteine to phenylalanine inclusive. The kept DNA is CDR3 alone, 42 bases in frame from the first base. V is shortened by 8 bases, J by 2 bases, and the region joining them spans 13 bases. Via the germline V gene, CDR1 is MNHEY and CDR2 SVGAGI. Each collaborating institution followed its own protocols to collect whole blood in K2EDTA tubes. Collaborator samples were shipped for TCRbeta analysis as frozen whole blood, isolated PBMCs, or DNA extracted from either sample type. Sequences were obtained from peripheral blood. The receptor's source is an elderly woman with active or convalescent COVID-19. In this chain, TRBV6-5 is recombined with TRBJ1-3; the D region possibly corresponds to TRBD1 (5 bases align). The CDR3 region reads CASQRPGTGNTIYF. The DNA reads TGTGCCAGCCAGAGGCCAGGGACTGGAAACACCATATATTTT.